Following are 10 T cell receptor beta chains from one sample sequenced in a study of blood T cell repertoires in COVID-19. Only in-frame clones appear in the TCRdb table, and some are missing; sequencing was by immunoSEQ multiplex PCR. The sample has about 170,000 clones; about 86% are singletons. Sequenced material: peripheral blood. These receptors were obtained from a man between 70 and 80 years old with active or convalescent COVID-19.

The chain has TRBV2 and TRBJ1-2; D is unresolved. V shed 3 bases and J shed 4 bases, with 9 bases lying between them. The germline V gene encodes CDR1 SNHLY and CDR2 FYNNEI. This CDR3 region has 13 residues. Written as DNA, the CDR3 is TGTGCCAGCAGTGATGCAGGCTCCTATGGCTACACCTTC. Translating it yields CASSDAGSYGYTF.

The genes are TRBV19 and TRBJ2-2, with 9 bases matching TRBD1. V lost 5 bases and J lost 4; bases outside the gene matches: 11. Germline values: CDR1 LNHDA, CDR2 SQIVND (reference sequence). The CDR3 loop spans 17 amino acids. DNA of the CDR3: TGTGCCAGTAGTTCCCTCCGTGGGACAGGGACCACCGGGGAGCTGTTTTTT. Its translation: CASSSLRGTGTTGELFF.

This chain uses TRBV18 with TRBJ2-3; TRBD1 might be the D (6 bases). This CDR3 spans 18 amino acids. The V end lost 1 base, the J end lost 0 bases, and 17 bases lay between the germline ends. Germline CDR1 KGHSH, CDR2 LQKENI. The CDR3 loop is CASSPLLRQEFSTDTQYF. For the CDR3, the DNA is TGTGCCAGCTCACCACTCTTGAGACAGGAATTCAGCACAGATACGCAGTATTTT.

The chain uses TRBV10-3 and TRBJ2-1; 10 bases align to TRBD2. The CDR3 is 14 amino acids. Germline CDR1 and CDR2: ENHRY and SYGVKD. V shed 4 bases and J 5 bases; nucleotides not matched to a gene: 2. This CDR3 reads CAISGTSGNNEQFF. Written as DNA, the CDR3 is TGTGCCATCAGTGGGACTAGCGGTAACAATGAGCAGTTCTTC.

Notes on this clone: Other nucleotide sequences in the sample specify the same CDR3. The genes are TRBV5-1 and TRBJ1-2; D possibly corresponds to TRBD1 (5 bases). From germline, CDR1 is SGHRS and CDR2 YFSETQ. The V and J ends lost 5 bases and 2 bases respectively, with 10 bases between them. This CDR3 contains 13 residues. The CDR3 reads CASRPDRNYGYTF. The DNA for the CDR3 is TGCGCCAGCAGACCCGACAGAAACTATGGCTACACCTTC.

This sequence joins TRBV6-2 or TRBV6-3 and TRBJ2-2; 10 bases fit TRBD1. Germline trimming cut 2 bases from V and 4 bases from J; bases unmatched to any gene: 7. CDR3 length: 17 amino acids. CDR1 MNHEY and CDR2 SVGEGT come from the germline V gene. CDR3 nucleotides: TGTGCCAGCAGTTACGCCTCCGGGACAGGGGTCACCGGGGAGCTGTTTTTT. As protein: CASSYASGTGVTGELFF.

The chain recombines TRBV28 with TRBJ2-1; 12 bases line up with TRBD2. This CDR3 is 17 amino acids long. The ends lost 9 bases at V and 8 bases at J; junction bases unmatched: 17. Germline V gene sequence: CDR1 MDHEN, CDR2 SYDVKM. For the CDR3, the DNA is TGTGCCAGTACAGTAGTCGGGCTAGCGGGAGGGAACGATGAGCAGTTCTTC. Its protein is CASTVVGLAGGNDEQFF.

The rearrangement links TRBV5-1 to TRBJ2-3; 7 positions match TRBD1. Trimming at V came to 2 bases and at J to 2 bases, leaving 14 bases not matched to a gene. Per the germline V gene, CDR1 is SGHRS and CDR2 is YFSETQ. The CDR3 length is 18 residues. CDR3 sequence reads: CASSLVRDSITHTDTQYF. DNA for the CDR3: TGCGCCAGCAGCTTAGTCCGGGACAGCATAACACACACAGATACGCAGTATTTT.

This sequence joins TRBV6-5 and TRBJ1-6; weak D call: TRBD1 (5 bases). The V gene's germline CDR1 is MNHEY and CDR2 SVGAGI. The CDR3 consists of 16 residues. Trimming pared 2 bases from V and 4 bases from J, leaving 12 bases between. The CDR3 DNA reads TGTGCCAGCAGTTACGGGGCGCGGCGGTATAATTCACCCCTCCACTTT. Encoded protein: CASSYGARRYNSPLHF.

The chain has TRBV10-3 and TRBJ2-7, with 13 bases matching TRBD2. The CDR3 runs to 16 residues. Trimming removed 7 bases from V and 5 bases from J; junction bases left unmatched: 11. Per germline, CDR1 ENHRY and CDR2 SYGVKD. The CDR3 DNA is TGTGCCATCAAAGCGGGACTAGCGGGACTCACCAACGAGCAGTACTTC. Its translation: CAIKAGLAGLTNEQYF.